This TCR beta chain came from a study of T cell clones after liver transplantation. This CDR3 comprises 13 residues. The germline V and J ends were trimmed by 0 bases and 1 base, with 1 base remaining between them. Germline CDR1 and CDR2: SGHRS and YFSETQ. About this clone itself: Within the sample, other DNA sequences also encode this same CDR3.

Clones were read by immunoSEQ multiplex PCR, and TCRdb kept only the in-frame ones, dropping some. The table includes tens of thousands of clones, about 80% detected once. This chain links TRBV5-1 with TRBJ2-2, with D unclear. This material consisted of CD4+ T cells from blood, taken 12 months after liver transplant. The TCR comes from a human patient who received a liver transplant. Some T cells may originate from the graft donor. This CDR3 reads CASSLGNTGELFF. The CDR3, as DNA: TGCGCCAGCAGCTTGGGGAACACCGGGGAGCTGTTTTTT.